This T cell receptor (beta chain) appears in the sequencing data of a study of cytomegalovirus exposure and HLA in healthy donors. In regard to this clone: Its antigen is not identified.

Looked up from germline, CDR1 is SGHNT and CDR2 is YENEEA. V dropped 8 bases and J dropped 2 bases, with 9 bases sitting between them. The CDR3 totals 13 residues. A multiplex PCR was run with 60 Vbeta primers and 13 Jbeta primers. The table came from immunoSEQ multiplex PCR; TCRdb's copy has only in-frame clones and leaves some out. Listed are tens of thousands of clones; approximately 5.3% falls within the top ten. Findings and limits, study-wide: Most subjects' HLA-A and HLA-B alleles were reportedly predicted from TCR beta sequences. A missense DCLRE1C variant was associated with V- and J-gene trimming of TCR beta chains in a later analysis, and an independent cohort replicated the association.

This sequence joins TRBV11-3 and TRBJ2-2, with a possible D match to TRBD1 (6 bases). Sequencing used PBMCs. This TCR was sampled from a woman aged 40 to 50 in good health and CMV-seropositive. The chain's CDR3 is CASGGRNTGELFF. DNA of the CDR3: TGTGCCAGCGGGGGCAGAAACACCGGGGAGCTGTTTTTT.